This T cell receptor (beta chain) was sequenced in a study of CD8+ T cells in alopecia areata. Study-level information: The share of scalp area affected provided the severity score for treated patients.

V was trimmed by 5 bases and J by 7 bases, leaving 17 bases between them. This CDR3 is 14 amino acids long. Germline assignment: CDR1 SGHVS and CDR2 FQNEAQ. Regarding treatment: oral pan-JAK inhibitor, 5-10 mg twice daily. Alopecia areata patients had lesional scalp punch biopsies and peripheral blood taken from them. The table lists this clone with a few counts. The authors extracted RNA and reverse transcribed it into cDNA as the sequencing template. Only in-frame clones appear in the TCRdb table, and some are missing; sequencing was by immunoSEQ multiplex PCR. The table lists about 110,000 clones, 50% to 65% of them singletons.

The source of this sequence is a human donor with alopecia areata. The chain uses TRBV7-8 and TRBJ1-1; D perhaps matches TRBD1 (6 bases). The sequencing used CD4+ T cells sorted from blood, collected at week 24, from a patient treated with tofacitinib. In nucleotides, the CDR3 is TGTGCCAGCAGCCCTGGGACACAAGACCTTGAAGCTTTCTTT. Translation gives CASSPGTQDLEAFF.